The TCR beta chain under discussion was sequenced for a study of OX40 agonist ivuxolimab in advanced cancers. Notes on the research overall: Ivuxolimab was a fully human IgG2 agonistic monoclonal antibody targeting the costimulatory receptor OX40 (CD134). Intravenous ivuxolimab was administered to patients every 2 weeks at six dose levels: 0.01, 0.1, 0.3, 1.5, 3 and 10 mg/kg. Of the roughly 52 patients in dose escalation, some 20 had hepatocellular carcinoma, around 15 had melanoma, 9 had renal cell carcinoma and 9 had head and neck cancer. In the dose-escalation cohort, approximately 80% of patients were male, and the mean age was 60 years with a range of about 23 to 79. Patients were allowed to have had prior anti-PD-1, anti-PD-L1 or anti-CTLA-4 therapy, and approximately 40% of the dose-escalation patients had been treated with checkpoint inhibitors. Partial responses occurred in three dose-escalation patients: two with cutaneous melanoma and one with hepatocellular carcinoma. The purpose of peripheral TCRbeta sequencing was to test whether ivuxolimab changed TCR sequence diversity and led to clonal T-cell expansion. The paper reports the monotherapy dose-escalation portion (N of about 51 patients) of the phase I ivuxolimab trial.

Genomic DNA was extracted from sorted cells for sequencing of the TCRbeta CDR3 region. The immunoSEQ Assay was used for sequencing of TCRbeta CDR3 regions. Imported from immuneACCESS, the table was reduced by TCRdb to in-frame sequences with V and J called. These copies leave out some clones; in studies compared against another copy, an unresolved V gene accounts for under half, and the cause of the remainder is not known. This sample is represented by 40,000 to 45,000 clones; 65% to 90% of them were singletons. The top ten hold roughly 12% of the sample. The trial excluded patients who had a history of autoimmune disease or were on systemic immunosuppression. Peripheral blood for TCR sequencing was collected from all dose cohorts at baseline, on cycle 4 day 1, and on cycle 7 day 1. Samples were obtained from an open-label, multicenter, first-in-human phase I dose-escalation trial of ivuxolimab. Adults with locally advanced or metastatic melanoma, renal cell carcinoma, hepatocellular carcinoma or head and neck squamous cell carcinoma were enrolled in the trial. Before TCR sequencing, CD4+ T cells and CD8+ T cells from peripheral blood were sorted into separate populations.

On this clone itself: No cognate antigen has been identified for it. Qualities for individual bases were not recorded, and no much larger clone is one base off.

The full study reports these points: At doses of 0.1 to 3.0 mg/kg, clonal expansion of both CD4+ and CD8+ blood T cells was observed from baseline to week 6. Antigen specificity was not determined for the clonally expanded peripheral T cells. Low levels of normalized T-cell clonal expansion were also seen in some nonresponding patients. After ivuxolimab, more expanded clones were found on average in CD8+ T cells than in CD4+ T cells. In the 0.1-3.0 mg/kg groups, partial responders were among the patients with the lowest normalized peripheral clonal expansion, particularly in CD8+ T cells.

The source is an adult with an advanced solid tumor such as melanoma, head and neck, liver or kidney cancer. Material: CD4+ or CD8+ T cells sorted from blood, obtained in a trial of the OX40 agonist ivuxolimab.

The nucleotide sequence is TGTGCCAGCCCAGAGCAGTTCTTC. Translated, it gives CASPEQFF. Rearrangement joined TRBV7-9 to TRBJ2-1, with the D gene call left open. Including the terminal cysteine and phenylalanine, the CDR3 comprises 8 residues. Here the CDR3 DNA is all that survives: 24 bases in frame from base 1. As encoded in the germline V gene (reference sequence), CDR1 is SEHNR while CDR2 is FQNEAQ. V sheds 8 bases and J sheds 10 bases, leaving 3 bases between their ends.